A single sample gave rise to the 27 T cell receptor beta chains below, sequenced in a study of T-cell memory formation after mild COVID-19. TCRdb reprocessed the 5' RACE reads via MiXCR and lists one record per CDR3 protein. The sample has about 260,000 distinct CDR3 sequences; 15% to 20% are singletons. The sequenced sample consisted of PBMCs or a T cell subset sorted from them (not recorded which). These receptors originate from a young man who had mild COVID-19 (a few samples of this study predate the infection). Cell type and time point are not known.

This chain connects TRBV28 to TRBJ2-6; D is possibly TRBD1 (6 bases). CDR3 length: 15 amino acids. V dropped 7 bases and J dropped 0 bases, with 10 bases sitting between them. The germline CDR1 and CDR2 sequences are MDHEN and SYDVKM. For the CDR3, the DNA is TGTGCCAGCACCGGGACAAACTCTGGGGCCAACGTCCTGACTTTC. Amino acids: CASTGTNSGANVLTF.

CDR3 nucleotide sequence: TGTGCCAGCAGCCTCGAGAGGACCTCATCTAGCACAGATACGCAGTATTTT. It is translated as CASSLERTSSSTDTQYF. V gene TRBV7-2 combines with J gene TRBJ2-3; the D is unclear. Trimming pared 5 bases from V and 0 bases from J, leaving 18 bases between. The CDR3 sequence is 17 residues long. Germline-derived CDR1 and CDR2 are SGHTA and FQGNSA.

The chain combines TRBV20-1 with TRBJ1-2; D remains unclear. In germline, CDR1 is DFQATT, CDR2 SNEGSKA (reference sequence). CDR3 length: 11 amino acids. The V end was cut by 6 bases, the J end by 6 bases, with 11 bases between. CDR3 in amino acids: CSALRTDGYTF. DNA for the CDR3: TGCAGTGCCCTTAGGACTGATGGCTACACCTTC.

A few counts support this clonotype. The V call is TRBV7-4, the J call TRBJ2-1, with unresolved D. Trimming removed 5 bases from V and 0 bases from J, with 14 bases in between. This CDR3 comprises 16 residues. Germline-derived CDR1 and CDR2 are SGHVT and SQSDAQ. CDR3 amino acids: CASSPPRAGSYNEQFF. DNA of the CDR3: TGTGCCAGCAGCCCCCCCCGGGCCGGCTCCTACAATGAGCAGTTCTTC.

The V gene is TRBV10-3, the J gene TRBJ1-5, with a weak D call TRBD1 (5 bases). CDR3 length: 13 residues. Germline V gene lookup returns CDR1 ENHRY and CDR2 SYGVKD. V was pared by 10 bases and J by 2 bases, with 12 bases between. The CDR3 protein is CATTRGGNQPQHF. The CDR3 DNA is TGTGCCACTACGCGGGGGGGCAATCAGCCCCAGCATTTT.

This clonotype has only a few counts. In DNA, the CDR3 is TGTGCCAGCAGTTTCCCGGGGGCTGGAGAGACCCAGTACTTC. Its translation: CASSFPGAGETQYF. The chain joins TRBV27 to TRBJ2-5, with D perhaps matching TRBD1 or TRBD2 (6 bases each). The V end lost 3 bases, the J end lost 4 bases, and 12 bases lay between the germline ends. The CDR3 consists of 14 residues. Germline-derived CDR1 and CDR2 are MNHEY and SMNVEV (reference sequence).

This clonotype was counted at least ten times. The CDR3 bases are TGTGCCAGCAGACCCGGACAGGGAGAATCCTATGGCTACACCTTC. Translated: CASRPGQGESYGYTF. This chain connects TRBV7-9 to TRBJ1-2; 8 nucleotides line up with TRBD1. J was trimmed by 4 bases and V by 6 bases; bases with no gene match: 10. The length of the CDR3 is 15 residues. Germline lookup yields CDR1 SEHNR and CDR2 FQNEAQ (reference sequence).

In this sample, this clonotype turned up a few times. The gene calls are TRBV4-1 and TRBJ2-5, with a weak D call TRBD1 (6 bases). The CDR3 loop spans 15 amino acids. The V gene lost 1 base and the J gene lost 5 bases, with 14 bases spanning the gap. The germline V gene has CDR1 MGHRA and CDR2 YSYEKL. CDR3 DNA sequence: TGCGCCAGCAGCCAAGTCGGCCCAGGGGAGGAGACCCAGTACTTC. Encoded protein: CASSQVGPGEETQYF.

The chain couples TRBV5-1 to TRBJ1-1; 7 bases are a match to TRBD1. The CDR3 contains 13 residues. CDR1 and CDR2 from the germline V gene are SGHRS and YFSETQ. Trimming took 3 bases from V and 5 from J; bases not matched to a gene: 4. CDR3 nucleotides: TGCGCCAGCAGCTCCATGACAGGGACTGAAGCTTTCTTT. Translation gives CASSSMTGTEAFF.

The gene calls are TRBV20-1 and TRBJ1-4; D is unclear. The germline gives CDR1 DFQATT, CDR2 SNEGSKA (reference sequence). This CDR3 contains 12 residues. Trimming shortened V by 2 bases and J by 8 bases, and 9 bases separated the two germline ends. This CDR3 is CSARFRREKLFF. The CDR3 DNA sequence: TGCAGTGCTAGATTCCGAAGAGAAAAACTGTTTTTT.

This clonotype was recorded at least ten times. This sequence joins TRBV7-3 and TRBJ2-2; D is perhaps TRBD1 (5 bases). The CDR3 has 16 amino acids. The V and J ends lost 5 bases and 0 bases respectively, with 13 bases between them. CDR1 and CDR2 (germline): SGHTA, FQGTGA. The CDR3, as DNA: TGTGCCAGCAGCCCCTTTACGACAGCGAACACCGGGGAGCTGTTTTTT. Translating gives CASSPFTTANTGELFF.

A few counts support this clonotype. The CDR3 loop is CASSPGPTAGNTIYF. DNA of the CDR3: TGCGCCAGCAGCCCTGGACCTACTGCTGGAAACACCATATATTTT. V is TRBV4-3 and J is TRBJ1-3; no clear D. V was clipped by 4 bases and J by 2 bases, with 12 bases between them. CDR3 size: 15 residues. In germline, CDR1 is LGHNA, CDR2 YSLEER.

This clonotype was observed a handful of times. V gene TRBV5-1 combines with J gene TRBJ1-2, with 9 bases that match TRBD1. Per germline, CDR1 SGHRS and CDR2 YFSETQ. The CDR3 has 15 residues. V shed 4 bases and J 0 bases; nucleotides not matched to a gene: 4. In DNA, the CDR3 is TGCGCCAGCAGCCCGGGACAGGGAGCTAACTATGGCTACACCTTC. Encoded protein: CASSPGQGANYGYTF.

This clonotype was seen many times. CDR3 in amino acids: CASSLTPGTGYEAFF. The CDR3, as DNA: TGTGCCAGCAGCTTGACCCCCGGGACAGGATATGAAGCTTTCTTT. The J gene is TRBJ1-1, the V gene TRBV7-2; TRBD1 agrees at 8 bases. The ends lost 3 bases at V and 7 bases at J; junction bases unmatched: 10. Germline CDR1 SGHTA, CDR2 FQGNSA. The CDR3 runs to 15 residues.

This chain links TRBV5-1 with TRBJ2-7, with 10 bases aligning to TRBD1. V lost 0 bases to trimming and J lost 5 bases; unmatched junction nucleotides: 5. Germline values: CDR1 SGHRS, CDR2 YFSETQ. This CDR3 contains 15 residues. CDR3 sequence (DNA): TGCGCCAGCAGCTTGGAAGGGACAGGGGACCACGAGCAGTACTTC. This sequence encodes CASSLEGTGDHEQYF.

This rearrangement joins TRBV6-2 or TRBV6-3 to TRBJ2-7, with TRBD1 matching 9 bases. Germline V lookup: CDR1 MNHEY, CDR2 SVGEGT. J was trimmed by 7 bases and V by 6 bases; bases with no gene match: 7. The CDR3 totals 13 residues. CDR3: CASSTTGGWEQYF. Written as DNA, the CDR3 is TGTGCCAGCAGCACCACAGGGGGCTGGGAGCAGTACTTC.

The sample holds a few counts of this clonotype. This chain links TRBV7-8 with TRBJ1-4, with TRBD1 matching over 7 bases. The V gene's germline CDR1 is SGHVS and CDR2 FQNEAQ. Trimming took 1 base from V and 6 from J; bases not matched to a gene: 2. The CDR3 is 14 amino acids. The CDR3 sequence is CASSLGTGDEKLFF. In DNA, the CDR3 is TGTGCCAGCAGCTTAGGGACAGGTGATGAAAAACTGTTTTTT.

This clonotype was seen a single time. The J gene is TRBJ2-5, the V gene TRBV5-1; the D call may be TRBD1 or TRBD2 (7 bases each). From germline, CDR1 is SGHRS and CDR2 YFSETQ. The CDR3 spans 14 residues. V was trimmed by 3 bases and J by 4 bases, leaving 13 bases between them. The CDR3 sequence: CASSYDREGETQYF. The CDR3 nucleotides read TGCGCCAGCAGCTATGACAGGGAGGGAGAGACCCAGTACTTC. Full variable domain (remainder filled in from reference TRBV5-1 and TRBJ2-5): KAGVTQTPRYLIKTRGQQVTLSCSPISGHRSVSWYQQTPGQGLQFLFEYFSETQRNKGNFPGRFSGRQFSNSRSEMNVSTLELGDSALYLCASSYDREGETQYFGPGTRLLVL.

In its sample, this clonotype was seen once. The V and J genes are TRBV29-1 and TRBJ2-3; either TRBD1 or TRBD2 may supply D (6 bases each). This CDR3 is built from 16 residues. The V gene lost 2 bases and the J gene lost 2 bases, with 17 bases spanning the gap. Germline V gene sequence: CDR1 SQVTM, CDR2 ANQGSEA. The CDR3 DNA is TGCAGCGTTGAACGTGGTGGGGGGCGGATCACAGATACGCAGTATTTT. Residues: CSVERGGGRITDTQYF.

This clonotype was found many times. The chain joins TRBV4-2 to TRBJ2-4; 9 positions match TRBD2. The CDR3 covers 15 residues. V lost 4 bases to trimming and J lost 0 bases; unmatched junction nucleotides: 1. Germline CDR1 is LGHNA and CDR2 is YNFKEQ. The CDR3 reads CASSLAGEAKNIQYF. CDR3 DNA: TGTGCCAGCAGCCTAGCGGGGGAAGCCAAAAACATTCAGTACTTC.

Only a few counts were recorded for this clonotype. This chain joins TRBV7-2 and TRBJ1-2; 7 bases are shared with TRBD1. Germline values: CDR1 SGHTA, CDR2 FQGNSA. This CDR3 contains 15 residues. V gave up 4 bases and J gave up 4 bases; unmatched junction bases: 9. The CDR3, as DNA: TGTGCCAGCAGCTCTTACCCCCGGACAGGCTATGGCTACACCTTC. Translation gives CASSSYPRTGYGYTF.

This clonotype was recorded at least ten times. In nucleotides, the CDR3 is TGTGCCACCAGTGGCGGGACAGCATCAGATACGCAGTATTTT. Protein: CATSGGTASDTQYF. This chain links TRBV24-1 with TRBJ2-3; weak D call: TRBD1 (7 bases). The CDR3 covers 14 residues. With 5 bases removed from V and 4 bases from J, the gap between germline ends came to 12 bases. Per the germline V gene, CDR1 is KGHDR and CDR2 is SFDVKD.

CDR3 DNA: TGTGCCAGCAGTTTTCTACAGGGCCCCGATACGCAGTATTTT. Translation: CASSFLQGPDTQYF. The rearrangement joins TRBV12-3 or TRBV12-4 to TRBJ2-3; D perhaps matches TRBD1 (6 bases). V was cut by 3 bases and J by 6 bases, with 13 bases left in between. The CDR3 length is 14 residues.

The gene calls are TRBV7-9 and TRBJ1-1; D gene uncertain. CDR3 size: 13 residues. V was trimmed by 3 bases and J by 6 bases, leaving 11 bases between them. Germline values: CDR1 SEHNR, CDR2 FQNEAQ (reference sequence). The CDR3, as DNA: TGTGCCAGCAGCTTGAGGGTCACGGCTGAAGCTTTCTTT. Amino acid sequence: CASSLRVTAEAFF.

The chain combines TRBV24-1 with TRBJ2-1; the D is unclear. Trimming shortened V by 10 bases and J by 0 bases, and 12 bases separated the two germline ends. This CDR3 comprises 14 residues. CDR1 is KGHDR, CDR2 SFDVKD, per germline. The CDR3 DNA reads as TGTGCCACTTCGTCCGATAACTCCTACAATGAGCAGTTCTTC. It yields the protein CATSSDNSYNEQFF.

This clonotype was detected only a few times. The chain is built from TRBV11-2 and TRBJ2-7, with a weak D call TRBD2 (6 bases). The CDR3 extends over 14 amino acids. V was shortened by 4 bases and J by 3 bases, with 13 bases between the two germline ends. The germline V gene has CDR1 SGHAT and CDR2 FQNNGV. CDR3 coding DNA: TGTGCCAGCAGCTCCCTCACGGGGGACTACGAGCAGTACTTC. It codes for CASSSLTGDYEQYF.

Concerning this clonotype: One junction end does not reproduce the germline sequence, and a read error may be involved. The chain combines TRBV12-3 or TRBV12-4 with TRBJ2-7; 8 bases align to TRBD1. This CDR3 has 12 residues. DNA for the CDR3: TGTGCCAGCAGTTTGGTTACGGGACAGGTGTTGTTC. The encoded protein is CASSLVTGQVLF.